Only a few counts were recorded for the clone carrying this TCR beta chain. Here immunoSEQ multiplex PCR was the method, and the copy in TCRdb shows in-frame clones only, minus some. The sample has some 42,000 clones, approximately 90% seen once; the top ten hold roughly 4.5%. The V gene end was trimmed by 4 bases and the J gene end by 0 bases; junction bases not matched to a gene: 8. The CDR3 has 18 amino acids. Looked up from germline, CDR1 is ENHRY and CDR2 is SYGVKD. This record belongs to a study of OX40 agonist ivuxolimab in advanced cancers. In the study overall: The drug used for patients, ivuxolimab, was an agonistic anti-OX40 (CD134) antibody.

Sample: CD4+ or CD8+ T cells sorted from blood, taken in a trial of the OX40 agonist ivuxolimab. The chain combines TRBV10-3 with TRBJ2-3; 12 bases map to TRBD2. The TCR sequence derives from an adult with an advanced solid tumor such as melanoma, head and neck, liver or kidney cancer. The CDR3 here is CAISGGTSGFTSTDTQYF. DNA for the CDR3: TGTGCCATCAGTGGTGGGACTAGCGGGTTCACTAGCACAGATACGCAGTATTTT.